This TCR beta chain was sequenced for a study of blood T cell repertoires in COVID-19. On the study more broadly: From the United States, Italy and Spain came samples of acute and convalescent COVID-19. Sources were T cells, B-cell-depleted T cells, or PBMCs; the material itself was cDNA or gDNA.

Germline loops: CDR1 GTSNPN, CDR2 SVGIG (reference sequence). Trimming removed 2 bases from V and 5 bases from J, with 10 bases in between. The CDR3 is 13 amino acids. Under the authors' procedure: Estimation of nucleated cell counts relied on the amplification of reference gene primers. Sequenced by immunoSEQ multiplex PCR; TCRdb stores in-frame clones only, minus some. The V and J calls and clone size are taken from that table; D and trimming were inferred from the DNA. Of approximately 200,000 clones in the sample, approximately 88% are singletons; the top ten hold 4% to 5%. The specimen sequenced was peripheral blood. This clonotype was obtained from a woman in her thirties with acute or convalescent COVID-19. The rearrangement uses TRBV30 and TRBJ1-5; the D is unclear. The CDR3 nucleotides are TGTGCCTGGAGTTCGAACAGAGATCAGCCCCAGCATTTT. It specifies CAWSSNRDQPQHF.